This TCR beta chain stems from a study of spatial heterogeneity in lung cancer. Turning to the study itself: More beta-chain than alpha-chain sequences were consistently detected.

The time point was: sample taken at primary tumor resection. Without sorting, whole RNA was sequenced from tumor, nontumor lung or frozen PBMC. There were roughly 78 donors, all of them untreated patients with early-stage non-small cell lung cancer. Unique molecular identifiers, one per molecule, were present on every TCR cDNA molecule. Each CDR3 protein is one row after TCRdb ran MiXCR on the 5' RACE reads. Of a few thousand distinct CDR3 sequences in the sample, about 17% were seen once. Germline CDR1 and CDR2: SGHAT and FQNNGV. The CDR3 covers 13 residues. V dropped 4 bases and J dropped 4 bases, with 7 bases sitting between them. This clonotype is labeled as medium-sized.

This clonotype was sampled from a male donor with early-stage non-small cell lung cancer. The V and J genes are TRBV11-2 and TRBJ2-2; no clear D. The sequenced sample was normal lung tissue next to the tumor, obtained at surgery. The CDR3 loop is CASSSSPTGELFF. The CDR3 region has the DNA TGTGCCAGCAGCTCCTCACCCACCGGGGAGCTGTTTTTT.